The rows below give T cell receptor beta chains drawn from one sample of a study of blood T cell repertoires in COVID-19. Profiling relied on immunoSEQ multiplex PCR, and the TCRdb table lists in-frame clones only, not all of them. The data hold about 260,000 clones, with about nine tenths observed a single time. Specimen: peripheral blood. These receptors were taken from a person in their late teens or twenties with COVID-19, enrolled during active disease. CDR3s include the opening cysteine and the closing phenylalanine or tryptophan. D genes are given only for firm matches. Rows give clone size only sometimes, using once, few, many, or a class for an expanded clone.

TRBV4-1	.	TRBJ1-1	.	CASSPRGNTEAFF	TGCGCCAGCAGCCCCAGAGGAAACACTGAAGCTTTCTTT
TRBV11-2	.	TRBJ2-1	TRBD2	CASTSAREVGEQFF	TGTGCCAGCACCAGTGCGCGGGAGGTCGGTGAGCAGTTCTTC
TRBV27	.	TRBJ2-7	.	CASSLADSYEQYF	TGTGCCAGCAGTTTGGCAGACTCCTACGAGCAGTACTTC
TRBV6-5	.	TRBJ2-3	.	CASMTGQADTQYF	TGTGCCAGCATGACAGGTCAGGCAGATACGCAGTATTTT
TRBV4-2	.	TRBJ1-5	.	CASSHTPVGTQYQPQHF	TGTGCCAGCAGCCACACCCCTGTGGGGACACAGTATCAGCCCCAGCATTTT
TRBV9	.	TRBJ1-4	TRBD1	CASSADVGVKGAPNEKLFF	TGTGCCAGCAGCGCCGACGTTGGGGTGAAGGGGGCCCCTAATGAAAAACTGTTTTTT
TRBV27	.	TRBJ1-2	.	CASLGEGRGYTF	TGTGCCAGCTTGGGGGAGGGTCGTGGCTACACCTTC
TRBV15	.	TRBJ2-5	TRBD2	CATSRDRGRGETQYF	TGTGCCACCAGCAGAGATCGGGGGAGGGGAGAGACCCAGTACTTC
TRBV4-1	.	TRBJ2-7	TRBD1	CASSQGEGAGYEQYF	TGCGCCAGCAGCCAAGGTGAGGGGGCAGGGTACGAGCAGTACTTC
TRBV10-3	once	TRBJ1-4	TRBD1	CATARGQGVFEKLFF	TGTGCCACAGCCCGCGGACAGGGAGTTTTTGAAAAACTGTTTTTT
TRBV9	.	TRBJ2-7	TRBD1	CASSTTDRGSDEQYF	TGTGCCAGCAGCACGACGGACAGGGGGAGCGACGAGCAGTACTTC
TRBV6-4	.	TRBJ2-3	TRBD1	CASSDSDRDTQYF	TGTGCCAGCAGTGACTCGGACAGGGATACGCAGTATTTT
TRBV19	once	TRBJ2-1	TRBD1	CASSLADGGTGAQHNEQFF	TGTGCCAGTAGTTTAGCGGATGGGGGGACAGGGGCCCAACACAATGAGCAGTTCTTC
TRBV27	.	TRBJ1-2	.	CASSSRPSDSNYGYTF	TGTGCCAGCAGCTCAAGGCCGAGTGACAGTAACTATGGCTACACCTTC
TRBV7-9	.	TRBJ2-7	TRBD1	CASQGGGTGTTYEQYF	TGTGCCAGCCAGGGAGGGGGGACAGGGACTACCTACGAGCAGTACTTC
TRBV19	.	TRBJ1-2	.	CASSARQETNYGYTF	TGTGCCAGTAGTGCCCGACAGGAGACTAACTATGGCTACACCTTC
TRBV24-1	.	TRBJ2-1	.	CATSSYGVNEQFF	TGTGCCACCAGTTCTTACGGGGTGAATGAGCAGTTCTTC
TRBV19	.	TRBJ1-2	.	CASSMTANYGYTF	TGTGCCAGTAGTATGACAGCTAACTATGGCTACACCTTC
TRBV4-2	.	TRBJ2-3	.	CASSQEWRDPTDTQYF	TGTGCCAGCAGCCAAGAATGGCGGGACCCCACAGATACGCAGTATTTT
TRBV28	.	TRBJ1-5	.	CASTDGQPNQPQHF	TGTGCCAGCACCGATGGACAGCCTAATCAGCCCCAGCATTTT
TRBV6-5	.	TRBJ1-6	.	CASRGIDNSPLHF	TGTGCCTCCCGAGGGATTGATAATTCACCCCTCCACTTT
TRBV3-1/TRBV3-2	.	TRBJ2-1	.	CASSSPGTSYNEQFF	TGTGCCAGCAGCTCACCGGGAACTTCCTACAATGAGCAGTTCTTC
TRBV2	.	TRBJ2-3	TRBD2	CASSALQFSPPGATSRGADTQYF	TGTGCCAGCAGCGCCCTTCAGTTCTCCCCCCCGGGAGCGACTAGCCGGGGAGCAGATACGCAGTATTTT
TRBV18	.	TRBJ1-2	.	CASSPSESTGYTF	TGTGCCAGCTCACCCTCTGAGTCCACGGGCTACACCTTC
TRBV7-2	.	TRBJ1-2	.	CASSLYFFGEGGYTF	TGTGCCAGCAGCTTATATTTCTTTGGGGAGGGCGGCTACACCTTC
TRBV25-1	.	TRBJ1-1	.	CASSDAIVNTEAFF	TGTGCCAGCAGTGATGCGATTGTGAACACTGAAGCTTTCTTT
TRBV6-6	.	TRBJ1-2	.	CASSLRTASRANYGYTF	TGTGCCAGCAGTCTCCGGACAGCGTCCAGAGCTAACTATGGCTACACCTTC
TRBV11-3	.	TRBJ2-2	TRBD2	CASSSSGTRLTGELFF	TGTGCCAGCAGCTCCTCCGGGACTAGGCTTACCGGGGAGCTGTTTTTT
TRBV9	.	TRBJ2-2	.	CASSAIAGSFTGELFF	TGTGCCAGCAGCGCTATTGCCGGGAGTTTCACCGGGGAGCTGTTTTTT
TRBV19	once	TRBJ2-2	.	CASSIRHSVGGTGELFF	TGTGCCAGTAGTATACGGCATTCAGTCGGGGGCACCGGGGAGCTGTTTTTT
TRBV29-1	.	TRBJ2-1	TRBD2	CSVRSRDRGPATSGRKNEQFF	TGCAGCGTTCGGTCCCGGGACAGGGGTCCCGCGACTAGCGGGAGGAAGAATGAGCAGTTCTTC
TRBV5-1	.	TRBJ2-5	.	CASSTRGTQETQYF	TGCGCCAGCAGCACGAGGGGGACCCAAGAGACCCAGTACTTC
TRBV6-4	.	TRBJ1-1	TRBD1	CASSARDRGTEAFF	TGTGCCAGCAGTGCCCGGGACAGGGGCACTGAAGCTTTCTTT
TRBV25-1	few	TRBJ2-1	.	CASSRELRGNEQFF	TGTGCCAGCAGCCGAGAACTTAGAGGGAATGAGCAGTTCTTC
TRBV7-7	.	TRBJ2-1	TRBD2	CASSEGLAGGYEQFF	TGTGCTAGCAGCGAAGGACTAGCGGGAGGATATGAGCAGTTCTTC
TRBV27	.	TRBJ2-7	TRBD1	CASSRRQGAYEQYF	TGTGCCAGCAGTCGACGACAGGGGGCTTACGAGCAGTACTTC
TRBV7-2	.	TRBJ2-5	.	CASSLNQRETQYF	TGTGCCAGCAGCTTAAACCAGCGAGAGACCCAGTACTTC
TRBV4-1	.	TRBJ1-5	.	CASSQDRGGGQPQHF	TGCGCCAGCAGCCAAGATAGGGGGGGCGGTCAGCCCCAGCATTTT
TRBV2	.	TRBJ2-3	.	CASSQGFDTQYF	TGTGCCAGCAGCCAGGGGTTTGATACGCAGTATTTT
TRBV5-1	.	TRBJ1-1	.	CASSSGNMNTEAFF	TGCGCCAGCAGCTCGGGGAACATGAACACTGAAGCTTTCTTT
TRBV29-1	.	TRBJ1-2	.	CSVDTGFGYTF	TGCAGCGTTGATACAGGGTTTGGCTACACCTTC
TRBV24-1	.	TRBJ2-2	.	CAPTRTLPLRAGELFF	TGTGCCCCCACCCGGACATTGCCCCTCAGGGCCGGGGAGCTGTTTTTT
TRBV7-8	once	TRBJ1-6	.	CASSISRGNSPLHF	TGTGCCAGCAGCATAAGCCGAGGGAATTCACCCCTCCACTTT
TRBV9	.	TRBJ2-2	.	CASSEREPPTGELFF	TGTGCCAGCAGCGAAAGGGAGCCCCCCACCGGGGAGCTGTTTTTT
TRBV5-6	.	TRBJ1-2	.	CASSPGQWAYGYTF	TGTGCCAGCAGCCCCGGACAGTGGGCCTATGGCTACACCTTC
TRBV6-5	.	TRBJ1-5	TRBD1	CASSYTDRTNQPQHF	TGTGCCAGCAGTTACACGGACAGGACAAATCAGCCCCAGCATTTT
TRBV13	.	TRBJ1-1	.	CASSLPTRDTEAFF	TGTGCCAGCAGCTTACCCACCCGGGACACTGAAGCTTTCTTT